The clone carrying this TCR beta chain was recorded at least ten times. The antigen is unknown. The data stem from a study of breast tumors, draining lymph nodes, adjacent tissues. This CDR3 is 16 amino acids long. The V end lost 5 bases, the J end lost 4 bases, and 17 bases lay between the germline ends. Germline CDR1 SEHNR, CDR2 FQNEAQ (reference sequence). TCRdb passed the multiplex PCR reads through MiXCR, listing each CDR3 protein once. The profile shows some 65,000 distinct CDR3 sequences, 40% to 45% of them singletons. Whole-study results and caveats: The lymph node origin of tumor T cells was framed as consistent with a hypothesis, not demonstrated. The data were judged consistent with most tumor T cells coming from lymph node and expanding in tumor.

The genes are TRBV7-9 and TRBJ1-4; D gene unclear. The receptor comes from a female donor with breast cancer. Some clones in this sample may be carry-over from other donors' samples. The sample taken for sequencing was breast tumor tissue. As DNA, the CDR3 is TGTGCCAGCAGCAAGACAAACCGGGCCTATAATGAAAAACTGTTTTTT. The encoded protein is CASSKTNRAYNEKLFF.